This record looks at one TCR beta chain sequence and its context. This entry belongs to a study of blood T cell repertoires in COVID-19. In the study overall: T cells, B-cell-depleted T cells, or PBMCs provided the cDNA or gDNA that served as material.

The CDR3 covers 13 residues. Germline V CDR1 and CDR2: KGHSH, LQKENI. The V segment lost 5 bases and the J segment 6 bases; nucleotides outside the gene matches: 3. Under the authors' procedure: Amplification from reference gene primers served as the basis for estimated nucleated cell counts. Profiling relied on immunoSEQ multiplex PCR, and the TCRdb table lists in-frame clones only, not all of them. The V and J calls and clone size were taken over from that table, and D and trimming were inferred from the DNA. The top ten hold 11% of the sample, which has 70,000 or so clones, more than 75% seen once.

The genes are TRBV18 and TRBJ1-4; 7 bases line up with TRBD1. Sequencing was performed on peripheral blood. This clonotype originated in a woman younger than 30 with acute or convalescent COVID-19. Written as DNA, the CDR3 is TGTGCCAGCTCAACCGGGACAGATGAAAAACTGTTTTTT. Protein sequence: CASSTGTDEKLFF.